A selection of T cell receptor beta chains follows, all from one sample in a study of technical replicates of blood from a few donors. Sequencing used immunoSEQ multiplex PCR; TCRdb keeps in-frame clones, though not all of them. The sample contains approximately 87,000 clones, around 90% of which appear only once. Source material: T cells isolated from PBMCs. The receptors stem from a human donor in good health. Some clones in this sample may be carry-over from other donors' samples. Both conserved end residues are part of each CDR3. A D gene is named only where the DNA matches it firmly. The size of a clone is reported for some rows only, either as once, few or many, or as a class for expanded clones.

clone size	D gene	V gene	J gene	CDR3 DNA	CDR3 protein
-	-	TRBV5-1	TRBJ2-5	TGCGCCAGCAGCTTATATGGGGCAGAGACCCAGTACTTC	CASSLYGAETQYF
-	-	TRBV9	TRBJ2-1	TGTGCCAGCAGCGAAACCAGGGGGGACTACAATGAGCAGTTCTTC	CASSETRGDYNEQFF
-	-	TRBV7-2	TRBJ2-7	TGTGCCAGCAGCGGAGACTCTTACGAGCAGTACTTC	CASSGDSYEQYF
-	-	TRBV11-3	TRBJ2-3	TGTGCCAGCAGCTTAGTGGCTAGTAGCACAGATACGCAGTATTTT	CASSLVASSTDTQYF
few	TRBD2	TRBV4-2	TRBJ2-5	TGTGCCAGCAGCCAAGGTGAGCGGGGCGAAGAGACCCAGTACTTC	CASSQGERGEETQYF
-	-	TRBV9	TRBJ1-2	TGTGCCAGCAGCGAAGGTTGGGCTTCAGGCTACACCTTC	CASSEGWASGYTF
-	-	TRBV11-2	TRBJ2-5	TGTGCCAGCAGCTCTCAACTTAGTTCCCAAGAGACCCAGTACTTC	CASSSQLSSQETQYF
few	-	TRBV4-2	TRBJ1-1	TGTGCCAGCAGCCAAGATGGCCAGGAAGCTTTCTTT	CASSQDGQEAFF
-	-	TRBV7-2	TRBJ2-1	TGTGCCAGCAGCTTAATAGGGGTGGGGCATGAGCAGTTCTTC	CASSLIGVGHEQFF
-	TRBD1	TRBV30	TRBJ1-6	TGTGCCTGGAGACAGGGGTATTCACCCCTCCACTTT	CAWRQGYSPLHF
-	TRBD2	TRBV11-3	TRBJ2-5	TGTGCCAGCAGCTTTTTAGCGGGAGGAGAGACCCAGTACTTC	CASSFLAGGETQYF
-	-	TRBV6-5	TRBJ1-2	TGTGCCAGCGGGGGGGGAGGGGTTGAAGGCTACACCTTC	CASGGGGVEGYTF
-	TRBD1	TRBV27	TRBJ2-2	TGTGCCAGCAGGCCTGGACAGGCGAACACCGGGGAGCTGTTTTTT	CASRPGQANTGELFF
-	-	TRBV30	TRBJ2-3	TGTGCCTGGCGAGAAGGGGTGGTGGCAGATACGCAGTATTTT	CAWREGVVADTQYF
-	-	TRBV11-2	TRBJ2-6	TGTGCCAGCAGCCCTGACAGCAGTTTCTCTGGGGCCAACGTCCTGACTTTC	CASSPDSSFSGANVLTF
-	-	TRBV18	TRBJ2-7	TGTGCCAGCTCACCACCGCTCGGGGTGGACTACGAGCAGTACTTC	CASSPPLGVDYEQYF
once	TRBD1	TRBV27	TRBJ1-2	TGTGCCAGCAAGGAAGGAGGGACAGGGTATGTTGGCTACACCTTC	CASKEGGTGYVGYTF
-	TRBD1	TRBV4-2	TRBJ1-2	TGTGCCAGCAGCCAAGCTGCCGGGACAGGGCTATTTCAGGCTGGCTACACCTTC	CASSQAAGTGLFQAGYTF
-	TRBD1	TRBV30	TRBJ2-1	TGTGCCTGGAGTGCAGACAGGGGCCCCCCCAATGAGCAGTTCTTC	CAWSADRGPPNEQFF
-	TRBD2	TRBV7-2	TRBJ2-2	TGTGCCAGCAGCCGAGGTAGCGGGAGAACCGGGGAGCTGTTTTTT	CASSRGSGRTGELFF
-	TRBD1	TRBV7-9	TRBJ2-1	TGTGCCAGCAGCCCGGACAGGCATGGGCAGTTCTTC	CASSPDRHGQFF
-	-	TRBV6-5	TRBJ2-7	TGTGCCAGCAGTTATATAAAGGGAGTTTTAGGCGAGCAGTACTTC	CASSYIKGVLGEQYF
-	-	TRBV19	TRBJ2-2	TGTGCCAGTAGTACGAGGGGGAGAGCCGGGGAGCTGTTTTTT	CASSTRGRAGELFF
once	-	TRBV7-9	TRBJ2-1	TGTGCCAGCAGCTTAGAAGATTGGCTAGCCCATGAGCAGTTCTTC	CASSLEDWLAHEQFF
-	TRBD1	TRBV27	TRBJ2-6	TGTGCCAGCAGTTTCAGGGGGCGTCTACCCTTCCTAAGTTCTGGGGCCAACGTCCTGACTTTC	CASSFRGRLPFLSSGANVLTF
once	-	TRBV19	TRBJ2-1	TGTGCCAGTAGTATAGGTGGAGGGCTGCAGTTCTTC	CASSIGGGLQFF
-	TRBD1	TRBV10-3	TRBJ2-7	TGTGCCATCTCCGGGACAGACTCCTACGAGCAGTACTTC	CAISGTDSYEQYF
-	TRBD1	TRBV28	TRBJ1-2	TGTGCCAGCAGTTTTTGGACCATAACAGGGGACGGCTACACCTTC	CASSFWTITGDGYTF
-	-	TRBV6-5	TRBJ1-5	TGTGCCAGCAGACGGGGGTTAGAGGGCAATCAGCCCCAGCATTTT	CASRRGLEGNQPQHF
-	-	TRBV27	TRBJ1-1	TGTGCCAGCAGTTTCGCGGCAATGAACACTGAAGCTTTCTTT	CASSFAAMNTEAFF